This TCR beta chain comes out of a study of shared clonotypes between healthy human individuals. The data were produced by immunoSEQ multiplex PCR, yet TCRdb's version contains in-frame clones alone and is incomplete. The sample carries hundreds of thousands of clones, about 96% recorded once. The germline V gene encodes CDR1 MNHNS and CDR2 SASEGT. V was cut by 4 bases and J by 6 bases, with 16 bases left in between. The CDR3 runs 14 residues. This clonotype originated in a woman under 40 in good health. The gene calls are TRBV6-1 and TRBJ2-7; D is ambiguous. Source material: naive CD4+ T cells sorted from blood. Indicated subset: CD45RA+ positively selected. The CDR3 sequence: CASSGSYLTFEQYF. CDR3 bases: TGTGCCAGCAGTGGGAGTTATCTGACGTTCGAGCAGTACTTC.